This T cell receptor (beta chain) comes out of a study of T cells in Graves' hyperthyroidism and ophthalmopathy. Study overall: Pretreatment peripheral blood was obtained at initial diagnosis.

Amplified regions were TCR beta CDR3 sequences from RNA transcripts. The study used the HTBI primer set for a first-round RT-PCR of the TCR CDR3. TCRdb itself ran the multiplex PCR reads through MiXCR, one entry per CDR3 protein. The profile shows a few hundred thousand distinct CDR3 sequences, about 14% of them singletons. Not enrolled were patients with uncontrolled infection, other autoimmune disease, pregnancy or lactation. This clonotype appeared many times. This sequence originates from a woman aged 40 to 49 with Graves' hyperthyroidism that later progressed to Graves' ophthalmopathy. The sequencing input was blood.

CDR3 DNA: TGTGCCAGCAGCCAAGTTACGGGGCTGGCTTTCTTT. As protein: CASSQVTGLAFF. The chain employs TRBV14 and TRBJ1-1, with D possibly TRBD1 on 5 matching bases. The CDR3 runs to 12 residues. Germline-derived CDR1 and CDR2 are SGHDN and FVKESK. The V end lost 1 base, the J end lost 11 bases, and 11 bases lay between the germline ends.